These 28 T cell receptor beta chains were sequenced from one sample in a study of shared clonotypes between healthy human individuals. Clones were sequenced by immunoSEQ multiplex PCR, and TCRdb holds only the in-frame ones, with some missing. Here the sample spans under 650,000 clones, around 96% being singletons. Sequenced: naive CD4+ T cells sorted from blood. The subset here: CD45RA+ positively selected. The receptor source for this set is a woman aged 25-40 years in good health.

The V call is TRBV6-4, the J call TRBJ2-6; unclear D gene. Germline loops: CDR1 MRHNA, CDR2 SNTAGT. V lost 6 bases, J lost 1 base, and 10 bases lay in between. This CDR3 comprises 15 residues. The CDR3 DNA reads as TGTGCCAGCAGACCCACGTCATCTGGGGCCAACGTCCTGACTTTC. Translation gives CASRPTSSGANVLTF.

This clone appeared a single time. The chain has TRBV5-4 and TRBJ1-2; D unclear. Germline CDR1 SGHNT, CDR2 YYREEE (reference sequence). Trimming took 0 bases from V and 0 from J, leaving 3 bases between them. This CDR3 is built from 13 residues. The CDR3 DNA sequence: TGTGCCAGCAGCTTGGATACTAACTATGGCTACACCTTC. Protein sequence: CASSLDTNYGYTF.

The chain carries TRBV15 and TRBJ2-7, with 10 bases matching TRBD2. Germline-derived CDR1 and CDR2 are LNHNV and YYDKDF (reference sequence). V gave up 4 bases and J gave up 2 bases; unmatched junction bases: 8. CDR3 length: 16 residues. Here the CDR3 reads CATSNTVSGRPYEQYF. The DNA of the CDR3 is TGTGCCACCAGCAACACCGTTAGCGGGAGGCCCTACGAGCAGTACTTC.

This clone was counted a single time. The V and J genes are TRBV2 and TRBJ1-5; 7 bases align to TRBD1. This CDR3 comprises 17 residues. The germline V gene has CDR1 SNHLY and CDR2 FYNNEI. The V gene end was trimmed by 6 bases and the J gene end by 0 bases; junction bases not matched to a gene: 11. CDR3 DNA: TGTGCCAGCAGAGGTACCGGGACAGAGTATAGCAATCAGCCCCAGCATTTT. It yields the protein CASRGTGTEYSNQPQHF.

Comment on this clone: This sample includes further DNA sequences coding for the same CDR3. The rearrangement joins TRBV10-1 to TRBJ2-7; the match to TRBD1 covers 7 bases. Germline-derived CDR1 and CDR2 are WNHNN and SYGVQD (reference sequence). The CDR3 loop spans 13 amino acids. V dropped 5 bases and J dropped 1; count of bases not matched to a gene: 2. The DNA of the CDR3 is TGCGCCAGCAGTCCGGGACAGTCCTACGAGCAGTACTTC. Encoded protein: CASSPGQSYEQYF.

This clone came up once. The CDR3 nucleotides read TGTGCCAGCAGCTCCCTTGGGGCGAGCTCCTACAATGAGCAGTTCTTC. Translation gives CASSSLGASSYNEQFF. The J gene is TRBJ2-1, the V gene TRBV5-6, with D perhaps matching TRBD1 (5 bases). Germline V gives CDR1 SGHDT, CDR2 YYEEEE. V was shortened by 3 bases and J by 0 bases, with 13 bases between the two germline ends. This CDR3 spans 16 amino acids.

The chain is built from TRBV27 and TRBJ1-2, with D possibly being TRBD1 (5 bases). Trimming shortened V by 8 bases and J by 5 bases, and 18 bases separated the two germline ends. From germline, CDR1 is MNHEY and CDR2 SMNVEV (reference sequence). This CDR3 has 14 amino acids. The CDR3 loop reads CASSGQGGFYGYTF. In DNA, the CDR3 is TGTGCCAGCTCGGGCCAGGGTGGATTTTATGGCTACACCTTC.

The chain recombines TRBV30 with TRBJ2-7, with TRBD1 matching 10 bases. Trimming cost V 3 bases and J 1 base; bases outside gene matches: 3. This CDR3 contains 14 residues. Germline CDR1 GTSNPN, CDR2 SVGIG (reference sequence). CDR3 sequence: CAWRDRGLSYEQYF. The CDR3 region has the DNA TGTGCCTGGAGAGACAGGGGGCTTTCCTACGAGCAGTACTTC.

The DNA of the CDR3 is TGTGCCAGTACCGGGACACCTCTGAACACTGAAGCTTTCTTT. Its protein product is CASTGTPLNTEAFF. The gene calls are TRBV19 and TRBJ1-1; perhaps TRBD1 as D (6 bases). Germline-derived CDR1 and CDR2 are LNHDA and SQIVND (reference sequence). The CDR3 is 14 residues long. V was shortened by 7 bases and J by 0 bases, with 12 bases between the two germline ends.

This clone was observed a single time. J is TRBJ2-7 and V is TRBV19, with 10 bases aligning to TRBD1. Per the germline V gene, CDR1 is LNHDA and CDR2 is SQIVND (reference sequence). V was pared by 5 bases and J by 9 bases, with 7 bases of the junction left unmatched. The CDR3 sequence is 13 residues long. DNA for the CDR3: TGTGCCAGTAGTCCCGGGACAGGGGACGCGCAGTACTTC. Amino acids: CASSPGTGDAQYF.

This chain joins TRBV2 and TRBJ1-6, with 8 bases that match TRBD1. V dropped 9 bases and J dropped 7; count of bases not matched to a gene: 8. Germline assignment: CDR1 SNHLY and CDR2 FYNNEI. The CDR3 loop spans 14 amino acids. DNA of the CDR3: TGTGCCAGGAAACAGGGGGTCGGCAATTCACCCCTCCACTTT. Protein product: CARKQGVGNSPLHF.

The rearrangement uses TRBV11-1 and TRBJ1-4; 7 positions agree with TRBD1. Germline values: CDR1 SGHAT, CDR2 FQDESV (reference sequence). V trimming: 0 bases; J trimming: 8 bases; junction bases outside the gene matches: 9. The CDR3 is made up of 16 amino acids. CDR3 loop: CASSLAGQGVEEKLFF. Written as DNA, the CDR3 is TGTGCCAGCAGCTTAGCGGGGCAGGGGGTTGAGGAAAAACTGTTTTTT. Filled out from reference TRBV11-1 and TRBJ1-4, the complete variable domain reads EAEVAQSPRYKITEKSQAVAFWCDPISGHATLYWYRQILGQGPELLVQFQDESVVDDSQLPKDRFSAERLKGVDSTLKIQPAELGDSAMYLCASSLAGQGVEEKLFFGSGTQLSVL.

CDR3 sequence: CSARGLAEQYF. CDR3 coding DNA: TGCAGTGCTAGGGGACTAGCCGAGCAGTACTTC. This chain uses TRBV20-1 with TRBJ2-5; TRBD2 agrees at 9 bases. The assigned J gene may be wrong: the sequence end matches TRBJ2-7 better. Per germline, CDR1 DFQATT and CDR2 SNEGSKA (reference sequence). This CDR3 comprises 11 residues.

CDR3 loop: CAVSSAWREQYF. CDR3 sequence (DNA): TGTGCCGTCTCCTCAGCGTGGCGTGAGCAGTACTTC. The chain links TRBV27 to TRBJ2-5; D is ambiguous. V was cut by 11 bases and J by 11 bases, with 21 bases left in between. The V gene's germline CDR1 is MNHEY and CDR2 SMNVEV (reference sequence). The CDR3 is 12 residues long.

This chain uses TRBV27 with TRBJ2-4; 8 bases agree with TRBD1. J lost 11 bases, V lost 4 bases, and 13 bases had no gene match. Germline assignment: CDR1 MNHEY and CDR2 SMNVEV (reference sequence). This CDR3 has 15 amino acids. The CDR3 spells CASSSPGDRQRLQYF. In DNA, the CDR3 is TGTGCCAGCAGTTCCCCTGGGGACAGGCAACGTCTTCAGTACTTC.

The rearrangement joins TRBV29-1 to TRBJ2-7; D gene unclear. This CDR3 has 15 amino acids. Germline assignment: CDR1 SQVTM and CDR2 ANQGSEA. The ends were cut back, 7 bases at V and 3 bases at J, with 22 bases in the middle. The CDR3 protein is CSGPLAPEMGYEQYF. The CDR3 coding sequence is TGCAGCGGTCCCCTCGCCCCCGAGATGGGCTACGAGCAGTACTTC.

The genes are TRBV6-6 and TRBJ1-5, with D hard to call. The CDR3 has 12 amino acids. Trimming removed 8 bases at V and 4 bases at J, with 9 bases between. Germline lookup yields CDR1 MNHNY and CDR2 SVGAGI (reference sequence). The CDR3 sequence is CASAKTNQPQHF. As DNA, the CDR3 is TGTGCCAGCGCCAAAACGAATCAGCCCCAGCATTTT.

This clone was seen once. The chain has TRBV9 and TRBJ2-3; D is unresolved. The CDR3 has 12 amino acids. Germline V gives CDR1 SGDLS, CDR2 YYNGEE. V was trimmed by 3 bases and J by 5 bases, leaving 7 bases between them. The CDR3 DNA reads TGTGCCAGCAGCGCGGCCCGAGATACGCAGTATTTT. Translated: CASSAARDTQYF.

The V and J genes are TRBV9 and TRBJ1-6; no firm D call. There are 14 residues in the CDR3. Per the germline V gene, CDR1 is SGDLS and CDR2 is YYNGEE. V was pared by 4 bases and J by 8 bases, with 13 bases between. CDR3 residues: CASSPYTGYSPLHF. DNA of the CDR3: TGTGCCAGCAGCCCGTACACGGGTTATTCACCCCTCCACTTT.

The chain combines TRBV25-1 with TRBJ1-5; 7 bases are shared with TRBD1. The V segment lost 2 bases and the J segment 7 bases; nucleotides outside the gene matches: 11. This CDR3 spans 16 amino acids. Per germline, CDR1 MGHDK and CDR2 SYGVNS. CDR3 nucleotide sequence: TGTGCCAGCAGTGAAGGTGGAGGGGGCGAATTGCAGCCCCAGCATTTT. This codes for CASSEGGGGELQPQHF.

The chain couples TRBV10-3 to TRBJ2-7; possible D gene TRBD2, 6 bases. The germline V gene encodes CDR1 ENHRY and CDR2 SYGVKD. The CDR3 consists of 14 residues. V lost 8 bases and J 2 bases, leaving 16 bases between the germline ends. As DNA, the CDR3 is TGTGCCATCGGGGGAGGAGGGGTTCCCTACGAGCAGTACTTC. It encodes CAIGGGGVPYEQYF.

V and J are TRBV28 and TRBJ2-7; 7 bases are a match to TRBD1. Germline assignment: CDR1 MDHEN and CDR2 SYDVKM. V was pared by 3 bases and J by 6 bases, with 8 bases of the junction left unmatched. The length of the CDR3 is 14 residues. CDR3 bases: TGTGCCAGCAGTTTCCAACAGGGGCGGCCCGAGCAGTACTTC. It is translated as CASSFQQGRPEQYF.

The J gene is TRBJ2-6, the V gene TRBV5-4; 7 bases fit TRBD2. V gave up 4 bases and J gave up 8 bases; unmatched junction bases: 3. This CDR3 comprises 13 residues. CDR1 and CDR2 from the germline V gene are SGHNT and YYREEE (reference sequence). The CDR3 sequence: CASSGGTTNVLTF. In DNA, the CDR3 is TGTGCCAGCAGCGGGGGGACTACCAACGTCCTGACTTTC.

V gene TRBV28 combines with J gene TRBJ2-2, with D maybe TRBD1 (5 bases). V was pared by 6 bases and J by 2 bases, with 13 bases between. CDR1 and CDR2 (germline): MDHEN, SYDVKM. This CDR3 spans 15 amino acids. The CDR3 reads CASRIDRINTGELFF. Written as DNA, the CDR3 is TGTGCCAGCAGAATTGACAGAATCAACACCGGGGAGCTGTTTTTT.

The chain couples TRBV25-1 to TRBJ2-3; TRBD1 is a possible D gene (5 bases). Trimming stripped 5 bases from V and 6 bases from J, with 21 bases between. The CDR3 sequence is 16 residues long. Germline V CDR1 and CDR2: MGHDK, SYGVNS. CDR3 nucleotides: TGTGCCAGCAGTACGCCCCTTGTAACGCCAGGGGATACGCAGTATTTT. This translates into CASSTPLVTPGDTQYF.

The V call is TRBV14, the J call TRBJ2-3; 7 bases line up with TRBD2. With 4 bases clipped from V and 1 base from J, the junction kept 5 bases outside the gene matches. CDR3 length: 15 amino acids. Germline V gene sequence: CDR1 SGHDN, CDR2 FVKESK. Here the CDR3 reads CASSPGGGGTDTQYF. DNA of the CDR3: TGTGCCAGCAGCCCGGGAGGTGGAGGCACAGATACGCAGTATTTT. Filled out from reference TRBV14 and TRBJ2-3, the complete variable domain reads EAGVTQFPSHSVIEKGQTVTLRCDPISGHDNLYWYRRVMGKEIKFLLHFVKESKQDESGMPNNRFLAERTGGTYSTLKVQPAELEDSGVYFCASSPGGGGTDTQYFGPGTRLTVL.

The chain has TRBV6-6 and TRBJ2-1; the D gene is possibly TRBD2 (6 bases). V was trimmed by 2 bases and J by 4 bases, leaving 6 bases between them. The CDR3 runs 13 residues. CDR1 and CDR2 from the germline V gene are MNHNY and SVGAGI (reference sequence). The CDR3: CASSYAGYNEQFF. In nucleotides, the CDR3 is TGTGCCAGCAGTTACGCGGGGTACAATGAGCAGTTCTTC.

The chain uses TRBV18 and TRBJ2-5; 7 bases line up with TRBD1. The CDR3 totals 18 residues. V was pared by 2 bases and J by 4 bases, with 16 bases of the junction left unmatched. CDR1 is KGHSH and CDR2 is LQKENI in the germline V gene. Here the CDR3 DNA reads TGTGCCAGCTCACCAGGTCGTCGAGAACAGGGGATTACAGAGACCCAGTACTTC. It codes for CASSPGRREQGITETQYF.